This TCR beta chain derives from a study of beta chain features in type 1 diabetes. Findings and caveats of the study: Healthy donors had naive, central memory and Treg TCRB repertoires that appeared less similar than those seen among patients.

Naive, central memory, regulatory and stem cell-like memory cells within the CD4+ compartment were sorted using CD45RO/CCR7/CD25/CD127/CD95/CD27. Sorting gave populations that all exceeded 95% purity. About this clone itself: No antigen is known for it.

Expressed TCRB transcripts were sequenced because the entire RNA isolate underwent reverse transcription. Sequencing was performed with immunoSEQ multiplex PCR; in TCRdb, only in-frame clones are kept and a portion is missing. The sample consists of 130,000 or so clones, over 8% of them appearing once. The specimen sequenced was central memory CD4+ T cells from blood. The source of this sequence is a woman aged 40 to 50 in good health.

The CDR3 loop reads CASSFYRGLSSGYTF. The CDR3 coding sequence is TGTGCCAGCAGTTTTTACAGGGGCCTCTCTAGTGGCTACACCTTC. The chain has TRBV6-5 and TRBJ1-2, with 7 bases lining up with TRBD1. V lost 4 bases, J lost 7 bases, and 12 bases stayed unmatched. Looked up from germline, CDR1 is MNHEY and CDR2 is SVGAGI. The CDR3 totals 15 residues.